This is a list of T cell receptor beta chains from one sample in a study of blood T cell repertoires in COVID-19. Here immunoSEQ multiplex PCR was the method, and the copy in TCRdb shows in-frame clones only, minus some. The sample holds 210,000 or so clones, 90% seen once. The sequencing sample was made of peripheral blood. These receptor sequences come from a man between 45 and 60 years old with acute or convalescent COVID-19. Both conserved end residues are part of each CDR3. A D gene is named only where the DNA matches it firmly. The listing skips clone size in some rows; elsewhere it reads once, few, many or a size class.

CDR3 protein: CASGTGVADTQYF
CDR3 DNA: TGTGCCAGCGGAACGGGAGTGGCAGATACGCAGTATTTT
V gene: TRBV28
J gene: TRBJ2-3
D gene: -
clone size: -

CDR3 protein: CASSPPAGGTEAFF
CDR3 DNA: TGTGCCAGCAGCCCCCCCGCAGGGGGCACTGAAGCTTTCTTT
V gene: TRBV7-9
J gene: TRBJ1-1
D gene: TRBD1
clone size: -

CDR3 protein: CASSPPLSGTRETQYF
CDR3 DNA: TGTGCCAGCAGTCCTCCCCTTAGCGGGACCCGGGAGACCCAGTACTTC
V gene: TRBV27
J gene: TRBJ2-5
D gene: TRBD2
clone size: -

CDR3 protein: CASSQGPAGDEQYF
CDR3 DNA: TGTGCCAGCAGCCAAGGCCCGGCCGGGGACGAGCAGTACTTC
V gene: TRBV3-1/TRBV3-2
J gene: TRBJ2-7
D gene: -
clone size: -

CDR3 protein: CASSSREGGQPQHF
CDR3 DNA: TGTGCCAGCTCTTCCCGGGAGGGAGGCCAGCCCCAGCATTTT
V gene: TRBV18
J gene: TRBJ1-5
D gene: -
clone size: once

CDR3 protein: CASSAGSEQYF
CDR3 DNA: TGTGCCAGCAGTGCAGGTAGCGAGCAGTACTTC
V gene: TRBV12-3/TRBV12-4
J gene: TRBJ2-7
D gene: -
clone size: -

CDR3 protein: CASSSVPRGQGKGSEQYF
CDR3 DNA: TGTGCCAGCAGCTCAGTCCCCCGGGGACAGGGAAAGGGTTCGGAGCAGTACTTC
V gene: TRBV12-1
J gene: TRBJ2-7
D gene: -
clone size: -

CDR3 protein: CASSIASLSSYNEQFF
CDR3 DNA: TGTGCCAGCAGCATAGCGAGTCTAAGTTCCTACAATGAGCAGTTCTTC
V gene: TRBV4-2
J gene: TRBJ2-1
D gene: -
clone size: -

CDR3 protein: CASSLGQGYQPQHF
CDR3 DNA: TGTGCCAGCAGCTTGGGGCAGGGATATCAGCCCCAGCATTTT
V gene: TRBV5-6
J gene: TRBJ1-5
D gene: -
clone size: -

CDR3 protein: CASSQVLNTGELFF
CDR3 DNA: TGCGCCAGCAGCCAAGTGCTAAACACCGGGGAGCTGTTTTTT
V gene: TRBV4-3
J gene: TRBJ2-2
D gene: -
clone size: -

CDR3 protein: CASSLFRSSYNSPLHF
CDR3 DNA: TGTGCCAGCAGTTTATTCCGGAGCTCCTATAATTCACCCCTCCACTTT
V gene: TRBV28
J gene: TRBJ1-6
D gene: -
clone size: few

CDR3 protein: CASSSGGGEETQYF
CDR3 DNA: TGTGCCAGTAGCTCGGGGGGTGGAGAAGAGACCCAGTACTTC
V gene: TRBV19
J gene: TRBJ2-5
D gene: TRBD2
clone size: -

CDR3 protein: CASTSRGKEKLFF
CDR3 DNA: TGTGCCAGTACCTCAAGGGGCAAGGAAAAACTGTTTTTT
V gene: TRBV19
J gene: TRBJ1-4
D gene: -
clone size: -

CDR3 protein: CAISRQGKFHEQYF
CDR3 DNA: TGTGCCATCAGTCGACAGGGGAAGTTCCACGAGCAGTACTTC
V gene: TRBV10-3
J gene: TRBJ2-7
D gene: TRBD1
clone size: -

CDR3 protein: CASSQGGGLGETQYF
CDR3 DNA: TGCGCCAGCAGCCAAGGTGGGGGGTTAGGGGAGACCCAGTACTTC
V gene: TRBV4-1
J gene: TRBJ2-5
D gene: -
clone size: -

CDR3 protein: CASSPSGSRYNEQFF
CDR3 DNA: TGTGCCAGCAGCCCTAGCGGGAGTCGATACAATGAGCAGTTCTTC
V gene: TRBV5-5
J gene: TRBJ2-1
D gene: TRBD2
clone size: -

CDR3 protein: CASSYLKLISNTEAFF
CDR3 DNA: TGTGCCAGCAGTTACCTCAAGCTTATATCGAACACTGAAGCTTTCTTT
V gene: TRBV28
J gene: TRBJ1-1
D gene: -
clone size: -

CDR3 protein: CASRREGGSYNEQFF
CDR3 DNA: TGTGCCAGCAGGCGGGAGGGCGGCTCCTACAATGAGCAGTTCTTC
V gene: TRBV2
J gene: TRBJ2-1
D gene: TRBD2
clone size: -

CDR3 protein: CASSKGIWQYNEQFF
CDR3 DNA: TGTGCCAGCTCAAAGGGGATTTGGCAATACAATGAGCAGTTCTTC
V gene: TRBV18
J gene: TRBJ2-1
D gene: -
clone size: -

CDR3 protein: CASSFVAGPQHF
CDR3 DNA: TGTGCCAGCAGTTTTGTTGCGGGTCCCCAGCATTTT
V gene: TRBV28
J gene: TRBJ1-5
D gene: -
clone size: -

CDR3 protein: CASSERGRFGGPQHF
CDR3 DNA: TGTGCCAGCAGTGAAAGGGGGCGGTTTGGGGGGCCCCAGCATTTT
V gene: TRBV6-1
J gene: TRBJ1-5
D gene: TRBD1
clone size: -

CDR3 protein: CASRPSSAGELFF
CDR3 DNA: TGTGCCAGCAGGCCCAGTTCCGCCGGGGAGCTGTTTTTT
V gene: TRBV11-2
J gene: TRBJ2-2
D gene: -
clone size: -

CDR3 protein: CASSLEGTGIFEQFF
CDR3 DNA: TGTGCCAGCAGCTTAGAGGGGACAGGGATTTTTGAGCAGTTCTTC
V gene: TRBV11-3
J gene: TRBJ2-1
D gene: TRBD1
clone size: -

CDR3 protein: CATGLAGGTPNEQFF
CDR3 DNA: TGTGCCACCGGACTAGCGGGAGGTACCCCCAATGAGCAGTTCTTC
V gene: TRBV27
J gene: TRBJ2-1
D gene: TRBD2
clone size: -

CDR3 protein: CASSTQRSGANVLTF
CDR3 DNA: TGTGCCAGCAGTACTCAGCGCTCTGGGGCCAACGTCCTGACTTTC
V gene: TRBV28
J gene: TRBJ2-6
D gene: -
clone size: -

CDR3 protein: CASSFEGVRSYGYTF
CDR3 DNA: TGTGCCAGCAGCTTTGAGGGGGTGAGATCCTATGGCTACACCTTC
V gene: TRBV7-9
J gene: TRBJ1-2
D gene: -
clone size: -

CDR3 protein: CASSTGGTEAFF
CDR3 DNA: TGTGCCAGCAGCACGGGTGGCACTGAAGCTTTCTTT
V gene: TRBV9
J gene: TRBJ1-1
D gene: -
clone size: -

CDR3 protein: CASSYLQGSTEAFF
CDR3 DNA: TGTGCCAGCAGCTACCTACAGGGAAGCACTGAAGCTTTCTTT
V gene: TRBV28
J gene: TRBJ1-1
D gene: -
clone size: -

CDR3 protein: CAVVDRTRSYEQYF
CDR3 DNA: TGTGCCGTCGTGGACAGGACTCGCTCCTACGAGCAGTACTTC
V gene: TRBV10-3
J gene: TRBJ2-7
D gene: TRBD1
clone size: -

CDR3 protein: CASSFGTSGLRSDTQYF
CDR3 DNA: TGTGCCAGCAGTTTTGGGACTAGCGGGTTAAGGTCAGATACGCAGTATTTT
V gene: TRBV28
J gene: TRBJ2-3
D gene: TRBD2
clone size: -

CDR3 protein: CASSQERTVNYGYTF
CDR3 DNA: TGTGCCAGCAGCCAAGAGCGTACGGTTAACTATGGCTACACCTTC
V gene: TRBV4-2
J gene: TRBJ1-2
D gene: -
clone size: -

CDR3 protein: CASGQGAPDTGELFF
CDR3 DNA: TGCGCCAGTGGACAGGGGGCGCCGGACACCGGGGAGCTGTTTTTT
V gene: TRBV4-3
J gene: TRBJ2-2
D gene: TRBD1
clone size: few

CDR3 protein: CASRGTGGEQYF
CDR3 DNA: TGTGCCAGCAGGGGGACAGGGGGCGAGCAGTACTTC
V gene: TRBV28
J gene: TRBJ2-7
D gene: TRBD1
clone size: -

CDR3 protein: CASSFTGNYGYTF
CDR3 DNA: TGTGCCAGCAGTTTTACAGGAAACTATGGCTACACCTTC
V gene: TRBV27
J gene: TRBJ1-2
D gene: -
clone size: -